This section outlines one T cell receptor beta chain sequence together with its context. Assay: immunoSEQ multiplex PCR; the TCRdb copy retains only in-frame clones and omits some. The sample shows about 120,000 clones, 75% to 90% of them seen only once. The CDR3 covers 15 residues. The V gene's germline CDR1 is SGHTA and CDR2 FQGNSA. V lost 5 bases and J lost 4; bases outside the gene matches: 10. The sample is drawn from a study of blood T cell repertoires in COVID-19. The TCR comes from a woman in her sixties with COVID-19, enrolled during active disease. The chain couples TRBV7-2 to TRBJ1-2; 7 bases are shared with TRBD1. Sequenced: peripheral blood. In DNA form, the CDR3 reads TGTGCCAGCAGCCCACTTTCAGGGGGATCCTATGGCTACACCTTC. Residues: CASSPLSGGSYGYTF.